Shown below are 8 T cell receptor beta chains from a single sample sequenced in a study of cytomegalovirus exposure and HLA in healthy donors. Researchers ran the PCR with 60 Vbeta and 13 Jbeta primers. This table comes from immunoSEQ multiplex PCR, and its TCRdb copy is limited to in-frame clones, with some not included. The repertoire has roughly 180,000 clones, 70% to 80% of them found once; the top ten carry 1.3%. Sequencing input: PBMCs. The receptors come from a man aged 30-40 years in good health and CMV-seronegative.

The chain has TRBV18 and TRBJ1-1; D might be TRBD1 (6 bases). Trimming removed 0 bases from V and 1 base from J, with 12 bases in between. The CDR3 has 16 residues. CDR1 is KGHSH and CDR2 is LQKENI in the germline V gene. The CDR3 DNA reads as TGTGCCAGCTCACCACCTAACAGGGATCCGAACACTGAAGCTTTCTTT. Translated, it gives CASSPPNRDPNTEAFF.

The CDR3 DNA reads TGTGCCAGCAGCCAGGACTTGGGGGGGGCCTTCTATGGCTACACCTTC. The encoded protein is CASSQDLGGAFYGYTF. J is TRBJ1-2 and V is TRBV14, with D perhaps matching TRBD1 (6 bases). The CDR3 covers 16 residues. V gave up 3 bases and J gave up 4 bases, with 18 bases separating them. Germline V gene lookup returns CDR1 SGHDN and CDR2 FVKESK. The full variable domain, completed using reference TRBV14 and TRBJ1-2, is EAGVTQFPSHSVIEKGQTVTLRCDPISGHDNLYWYRRVMGKEIKFLLHFVKESKQDESGMPNNRFLAERTGGTYSTLKVQPAELEDSGVYFCASSQDLGGAFYGYTFGSGTRLTVV.

The V gene is TRBV9, the J gene TRBJ2-3, with D unresolved. V was shortened by 2 bases and J by 0 bases, with 7 bases between the two germline ends. CDR1 and CDR2 from the germline V gene are SGDLS and YYNGEE. The CDR3 loop spans 14 amino acids. CDR3 sequence reads: CASSVSLSTDTQYF. The DNA of the CDR3 is TGTGCCAGCAGCGTCTCCCTGAGCACAGATACGCAGTATTTT.

The chain links TRBV5-4 to TRBJ2-5, with TRBD1 identical over 9 bases. The CDR3 is 15 amino acids. J gave up 2 bases and V 4 bases, and 6 bases lay outside the gene matches. Germline lookup yields CDR1 SGHNT and CDR2 YYREEE (reference sequence). CDR3 sequence reads: CASSLGQGKQETQYF. CDR3 nucleotide sequence: TGTGCCAGCAGCCTAGGACAGGGGAAACAAGAGACCCAGTACTTC.

V and J are TRBV5-8 and TRBJ1-5, with TRBD1 as a possible D gene (5 bases). Germline values: CDR1 SGHTS, CDR2 YDEGEE. The CDR3 loop spans 16 amino acids. The V gene lost 0 bases and the J gene lost 2 bases, with 12 bases spanning the gap. The CDR3 DNA reads as TGTGCCAGCAGCTTGGAGGCGGGGACGGGCAATCAGCCCCAGCATTTT. Residues: CASSLEAGTGNQPQHF.

This clone occurred once. This chain uses TRBV9 with TRBJ1-1; perhaps TRBD1 as D (5 bases). The CDR3 is made up of 14 amino acids. V was shortened by 6 bases and J by 1 base, with 13 bases between the two germline ends. CDR1 and CDR2 (germline): SGDLS, YYNGEE. The DNA for the CDR3 is TGTGCCAGCACTAGGGGTATAGAGAACACTGAAGCTTTCTTT. Translating gives CASTRGIENTEAFF.

The V call is TRBV11-3, the J call TRBJ1-1; a possible D gene is TRBD1 (6 bases). The V gene's germline CDR1 is SGHNT and CDR2 YENEEA. The CDR3 totals 14 residues. Trimming shortened V by 3 bases and J by 1 base, and 9 bases separated the two germline ends. The CDR3 region is CASSFGGSNTEAFF. DNA of the CDR3: TGTGCCAGCAGCTTTGGGGGCTCGAACACTGAAGCTTTCTTT.

The chain joins TRBV5-1 to TRBJ2-5; D not certain. Between the trimmed V and J ends, which lost 2 bases and 5 bases, there was a span of 4 bases. CDR3 length: 11 residues. The germline V gene has CDR1 SGHRS and CDR2 YFSETQ. The chain's CDR3 is CASSLTETQYF. The CDR3 DNA sequence: TGCGCCAGCAGCTTAACTGAGACCCAGTACTTC.